This is a list of T cell receptor beta chains from one sample in a study of blood T cell repertoires in COVID-19. TCRdb's copy holds only in-frame clones and misses some; the assay was immunoSEQ multiplex PCR. The data show under 200,000 clones, 87% seen once. Material: peripheral blood. These receptors were obtained from a man between 60 and 70 years old with active or convalescent COVID-19. Both conserved end residues are part of each CDR3. A D gene is named only where the DNA matches it firmly. For some rows the clone size is stated as once, few or many, or as a class when expanded; others skip it.

v_gene	abundance	d_gene	j_gene	CDR3aa	CDR3nt
TRBV5-1	once	TRBD2	TRBJ2-3	CASSLGTSGGSTDTQYF	TGCGCCAGCAGCTTGGGGACTAGCGGGGGAAGCACAGATACGCAGTATTTT
TRBV19	NA	TRBD1	TRBJ1-3	CASTRTGESGNTIYF	TGTGCCAGTACTCGGACAGGGGAATCTGGAAACACCATATATTTT
TRBV2	NA	TRBD1	TRBJ1-6	CASILQGYNSPLHF	TGTGCCAGCATACTACAGGGGTATAATTCACCCCTCCACTTT
TRBV10-3	NA	NA	TRBJ1-2	CAISEGSRALYGYTF	TGTGCCATCAGTGAGGGCAGCAGGGCGCTCTATGGCTACACCTTC
TRBV7-2	NA	TRBD2	TRBJ2-7	CASSLALAGGSYEQYF	TGTGCCAGCAGCTTGGCCCTAGCGGGGGGATCCTACGAGCAGTACTTC
TRBV6-6	few	NA	TRBJ1-6	CASSPRGGGTYNSPLHF	TGTGCCAGCAGTCCTCGGGGAGGGGGAACCTATAATTCACCCCTCCACTTT
TRBV11-2	NA	NA	TRBJ1-2	CASSLAGAAVPPGYTF	TGTGCCAGCAGTCTAGCGGGGGCAGCGGTACCACCTGGCTACACCTTC
TRBV5-1	NA	TRBD1	TRBJ1-6	CASKESGRGNSPLHF	TGCGCCAGCAAAGAGAGTGGCAGGGGGAATTCACCCCTCCACTTT
TRBV11-3	NA	TRBD1	TRBJ1-1	CASSFRGANTEAFF	TGTGCCAGCAGCTTCAGGGGGGCGAACACTGAAGCTTTCTTT
TRBV29-1	once	NA	TRBJ2-3	CSSNTDTQYF	TGCAGCTCAAACACAGATACGCAGTATTTT
TRBV5-4	NA	TRBD1	TRBJ2-1	CASSLGAGGYNEQFF	TGTGCCAGCAGCTTGGGGGCAGGGGGTTATAATGAGCAGTTCTTC
TRBV2	once	NA	TRBJ2-6	CASSGRNSGANVLTF	TGTGCCAGCAGTGGTCGTAACTCTGGGGCCAACGTCCTGACTTTC
TRBV10-1	NA	TRBD2	TRBJ2-3	CASSDLAGSGTDTQYF	TGCGCCAGCAGTGATCTAGCGGGGAGTGGCACAGATACGCAGTATTTT
TRBV2	NA	TRBD1	TRBJ2-3	CASSARQGADTQYF	TGTGCCAGCAGTGCTCGTCAGGGGGCAGATACGCAGTATTTT
TRBV2	NA	TRBD1	TRBJ1-3	CASRQGGGNTIYF	TGTGCCAGCCGGCAGGGGGGCGGAAACACCATATATTTT
TRBV5-5	NA	TRBD1	TRBJ1-1	CASSFSGGNTEAFF	TGTGCCAGCAGCTTTTCAGGGGGCAACACTGAAGCTTTCTTT
TRBV11-2	NA	TRBD2	TRBJ2-3	CASSTGTSGDTQYF	TGTGCCAGCAGCACCGGGACTAGCGGAGATACGCAGTATTTT
TRBV7-9	once	TRBD1	TRBJ2-7	CASSVGQSSYEQYF	TGTGCCAGCAGCGTGGGACAGAGCTCCTACGAGCAGTACTTC
TRBV18	NA	NA	TRBJ2-1	CASSPTSQSTYNEQFF	TGTGCCAGCTCACCGACAAGCCAAAGTACCTACAATGAGCAGTTCTTC
TRBV7-8	NA	TRBD2	TRBJ2-1	CASSLGRLAGIGEQFF	TGTGCCAGCAGCTTAGGTAGACTAGCGGGGATAGGTGAGCAGTTCTTC
TRBV20-1	few	NA	TRBJ2-5	CSARPRETQYF	TGCAGTGCTAGGCCCCGGGAGACCCAGTACTTC
TRBV6-2/TRBV6-3	NA	TRBD1	TRBJ2-5	CASSYPTGNQETQYF	TGTGCCAGCAGTTACCCGACAGGGAATCAAGAGACCCAGTACTTC